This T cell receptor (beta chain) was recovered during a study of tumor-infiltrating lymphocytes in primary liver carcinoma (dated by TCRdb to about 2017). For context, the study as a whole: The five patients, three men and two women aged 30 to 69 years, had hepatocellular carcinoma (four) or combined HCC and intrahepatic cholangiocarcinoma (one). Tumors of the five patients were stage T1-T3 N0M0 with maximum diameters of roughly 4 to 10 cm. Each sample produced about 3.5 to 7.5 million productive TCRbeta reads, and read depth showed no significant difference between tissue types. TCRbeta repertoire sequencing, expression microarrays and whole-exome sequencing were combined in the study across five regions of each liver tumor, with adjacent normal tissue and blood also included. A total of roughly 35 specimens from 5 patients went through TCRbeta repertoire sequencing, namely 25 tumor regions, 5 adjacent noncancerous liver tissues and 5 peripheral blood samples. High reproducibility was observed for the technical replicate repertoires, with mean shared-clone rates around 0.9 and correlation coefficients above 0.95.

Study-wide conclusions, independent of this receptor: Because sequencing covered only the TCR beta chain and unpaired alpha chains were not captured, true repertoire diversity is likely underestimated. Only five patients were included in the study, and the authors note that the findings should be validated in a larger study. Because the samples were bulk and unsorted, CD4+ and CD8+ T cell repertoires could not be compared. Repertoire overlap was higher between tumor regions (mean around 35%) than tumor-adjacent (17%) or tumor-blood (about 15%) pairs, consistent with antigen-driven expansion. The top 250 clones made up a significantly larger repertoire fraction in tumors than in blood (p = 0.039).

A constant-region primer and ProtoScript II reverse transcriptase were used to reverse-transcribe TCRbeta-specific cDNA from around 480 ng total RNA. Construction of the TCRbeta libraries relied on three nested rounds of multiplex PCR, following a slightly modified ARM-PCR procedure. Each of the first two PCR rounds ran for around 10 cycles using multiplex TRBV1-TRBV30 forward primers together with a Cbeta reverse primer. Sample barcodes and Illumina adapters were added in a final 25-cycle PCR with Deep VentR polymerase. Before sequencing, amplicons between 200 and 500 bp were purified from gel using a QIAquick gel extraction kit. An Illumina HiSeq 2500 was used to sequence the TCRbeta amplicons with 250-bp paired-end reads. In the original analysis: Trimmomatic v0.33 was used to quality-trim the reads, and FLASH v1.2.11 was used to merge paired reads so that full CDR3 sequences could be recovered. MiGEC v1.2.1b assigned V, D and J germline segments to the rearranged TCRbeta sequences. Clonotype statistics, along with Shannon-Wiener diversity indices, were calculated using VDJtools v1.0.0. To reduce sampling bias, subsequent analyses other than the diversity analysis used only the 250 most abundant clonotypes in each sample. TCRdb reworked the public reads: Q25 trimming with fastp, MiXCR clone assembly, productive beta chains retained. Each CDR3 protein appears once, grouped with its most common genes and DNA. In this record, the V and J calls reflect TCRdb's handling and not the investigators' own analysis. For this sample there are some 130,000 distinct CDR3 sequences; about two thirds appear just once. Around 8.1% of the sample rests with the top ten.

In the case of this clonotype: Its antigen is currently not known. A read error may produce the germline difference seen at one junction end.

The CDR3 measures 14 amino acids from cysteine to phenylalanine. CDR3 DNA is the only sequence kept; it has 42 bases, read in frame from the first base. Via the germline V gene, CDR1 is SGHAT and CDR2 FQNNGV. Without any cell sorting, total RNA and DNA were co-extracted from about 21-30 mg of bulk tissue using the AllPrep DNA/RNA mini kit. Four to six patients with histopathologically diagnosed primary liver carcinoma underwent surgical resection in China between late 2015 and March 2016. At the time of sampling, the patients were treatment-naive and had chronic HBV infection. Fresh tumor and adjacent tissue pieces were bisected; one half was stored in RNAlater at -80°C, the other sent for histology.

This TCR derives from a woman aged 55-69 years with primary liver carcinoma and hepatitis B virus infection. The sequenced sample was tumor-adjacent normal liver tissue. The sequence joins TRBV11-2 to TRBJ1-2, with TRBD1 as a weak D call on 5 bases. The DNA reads TGTGCCAGCAGCCCCCAAAGGGGAGGTAGGGGCTACACATTC. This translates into CASSPQRGGRGYTF.